A selection of T cell receptor beta chains follows, all from one sample in a study of radiation and T cells in renal cell carcinoma. This table comes from immunoSEQ multiplex PCR, and its TCRdb copy is limited to in-frame clones, with some not included. The sample shows roughly 130,000 clones, roughly 91% of them seen only once. This specimen was blood, taken from a patient whose treatment included radiotherapy and nephrectomy. The origin of the receptors is a woman in her 70s with renal cell carcinoma. Each CDR3 is given with its conserved first and last residue. A D gene is named only where the DNA matches it firmly. Where a row states a size, it is once, few, many or the class of an expanded clone; other rows omit it.

TRBJ2-7 TRBV6-1 14 TRBD1 - TGTGCCAGCAGACCACAGGGGGATAAGGGGGAGCAGTACTTC CASRPQGDKGEQYF
TRBJ2-4 TRBV19 15 - - TGTGCCAGTAGTATAGACAGGGGCGGGGGAAACATTCAGTACTTC CASSIDRGGGNIQYF
TRBJ2-3 TRBV29-1 15 TRBD2 - TGCAGCGTCCGACTAGCGGGGGGGCGTGGAGATACGCAGTATTTT CSVRLAGGRGDTQYF
TRBJ2-1 TRBV9 15 - - TGTGCCAGCAGCGTAGGGACAGCTTCCTACAATGAGCAGTTCTTC CASSVGTASYNEQFF
TRBJ1-1 TRBV7-9 12 - - TGTGCCAGCAGCTTAGCGAGGGTTGGAGCTTTCTTT CASSLARVGAFF
TRBJ1-6 TRBV28 13 - - TGTGCCACCACTTGGGGGAGGGTGTCACCCCTCCACTTT CATTWGRVSPLHF
TRBJ1-6 TRBV9 14 - - TGTGCCAGCAGCGGCACAAGTGGGAGTTCACCCCTCCACTTT CASSGTSGSSPLHF
TRBJ2-1 TRBV5-1 15 TRBD2 - TGCGCCAGCAGCTTGGAACGGGGGGACTACAATGAGCAGTTCTTC CASSLERGDYNEQFF
TRBJ1-3 TRBV5-4 14 - - TGTGCCACCGGGACGGAAGTCTCTGGAAACACCATATATTTT CATGTEVSGNTIYF
TRBJ1-6 TRBV6-5 15 TRBD1 once TGTGCCAGCAGCGCGGGGACAGGGCGGAATTCACCCCTCCACTTT CASSAGTGRNSPLHF
TRBJ1-6 TRBV5-1 15 TRBD1 - TGCGCCAGCAGCGCGTCTACAGGGGTCAGATCACCCCTCCACTTT CASSASTGVRSPLHF
TRBJ2-5 TRBV14 16 - - TGTGCCAGCAGCCAAGTTGGCAGGGAATTCCAAGAGACCCAGTACTTC CASSQVGREFQETQYF
TRBJ1-1 TRBV9 12 - few TGTGCCACCAGGGGAATTGGGACTGAAGCTTTCTTT CATRGIGTEAFF
TRBJ1-5 TRBV30 14 - - TGTGCCTGGAGCCCGGGACGGTTAAATCAGCCCCAGCATTTT CAWSPGRLNQPQHF
TRBJ2-1 TRBV7-2 14 TRBD2 - TGTGCCAGCAGCCGGGAGGGAGCCTACAATGAGCAGTTCTTC CASSREGAYNEQFF
TRBJ1-1 TRBV28 12 - - TGTGCCAGCACCCCCCGGATTCATGAAGCTTTCTTT CASTPRIHEAFF
TRBJ1-2 TRBV5-1 13 - - TGCGCCAGCAGCTTGGGGCAGGGAAGTAGCTACACCTTC CASSLGQGSSYTF
TRBJ1-3 TRBV11-2 16 - - TGTGCCAGCAGCTTAGTTGTCGGGAGCTCTGGAAACACCATATATTTT CASSLVVGSSGNTIYF
TRBJ1-2 TRBV4-3 15 - - TGCGCCAGCAGCCAAGCTTCAGGATCAATCTATGGCTACACCTTC CASSQASGSIYGYTF
TRBJ2-2 TRBV7-3 16 - - TGTGCCAGCAGCTTAAGGGGAAGGGGTTGGACCGGGGAGCTGTTTTTT CASSLRGRGWTGELFF
TRBJ2-5 TRBV5-1 12 - - TGCGCCAGCATCTCGACAGGAGAGACCCAGTACTTC CASISTGETQYF
TRBJ2-7 TRBV9 16 - - TGTGCCAGCAGCGTAGGGGTTAGCGGCTTCTCCTACGAGCAGTACTTC CASSVGVSGFSYEQYF
TRBJ2-5 TRBV19 14 - - TGTGCCAGTAGTATTGAACAGGGTAGAGAGACCCAGTACTTC CASSIEQGRETQYF
TRBJ2-6 TRBV6-5 13 - - TGTGCCAGCAAGAAGAGGGGGGCCAACGTCCTGACTTTC CASKKRGANVLTF
TRBJ2-3 TRBV14 15 TRBD1 - TGTGCCAGCACCCCCCGGGACAGGGGGCGGGATACGCAGTATTTT CASTPRDRGRDTQYF
TRBJ2-5 TRBV19 14 TRBD1 - TGTGCCAGCAAGCGGGACAGGGACCAAGAGACCCAGTACTTC CASKRDRDQETQYF
TRBJ2-7 TRBV4-2 13 - - TGTGCCAGCAGCCAAGGGGGAGTCCGCGAGCAGTACTTC CASSQGGVREQYF
TRBJ2-2 TRBV5-1 15 - once TGCGCCAGCAGCTTGGGGCAGTTCAACACCGGGGAGCTGTTTTTT CASSLGQFNTGELFF
TRBJ2-5 TRBV30 15 TRBD1 - TGTGCCTGGAGTTTACCGGACAGGGATTGGGAGACCCAGTACTTC CAWSLPDRDWETQYF
TRBJ1-2 TRBV30 12 TRBD1 - TGTGCCTGCCCGGGACAGGCCTATGGCTACACCTTC CACPGQAYGYTF
TRBJ2-1 TRBV10-3 16 TRBD2 - TGTGCCATCAGTGATTTGGGCGGGGGGGCAGTAAATGAGCAGTTCTTC CAISDLGGGAVNEQFF
TRBJ1-2 TRBV6-6 13 - - TGTGCCAGCAGACCAGGGGCTAACTATGGCTACACCTTC CASRPGANYGYTF
TRBJ2-3 TRBV27 15 - - TGTGCCAGCAGTTTGGGGACTCGCTTCACAGATACGCAGTATTTT CASSLGTRFTDTQYF
TRBJ2-7 TRBV28 15 TRBD2 - TGTGCCAGCAGTTTAAGTGGGGGGGGCTCCTACGAGCAGTACTTC CASSLSGGGSYEQYF
TRBJ2-3 TRBV4-2 16 TRBD2 - TGTGCCAGCAGCCAAGTCGTAGCGGGGGGCCAAGATACGCAGTATTTT CASSQVVAGGQDTQYF
TRBJ1-3 TRBV21-1 16 - - TGTGCCAGCAGCAAAATCGGAGTCACCTCTGGAAACACCATATATTTT CASSKIGVTSGNTIYF
TRBJ2-3 TRBV6-5 15 TRBD2 - TGTGCCAGCAGTTTGACTAGCGGGGGGGGAGGTACGCAGTATTTT CASSLTSGGGGTQYF
TRBJ1-1 TRBV28 15 - few TGTGCCAGCAGGATCGCAGTGTCACCGAACACTGAAGCTTTCTTT CASRIAVSPNTEAFF
TRBJ1-3 TRBV30 15 - - TGTGCCTGGACCCTCAAGGGTAGCTCTGGAAACACCATATATTTT CAWTLKGSSGNTIYF
TRBJ2-5 TRBV7-2 14 - - TGTGCCAGCAGCCAGGGGCTTCCACGGGAGACCCAGTACTTC CASSQGLPRETQYF
TRBJ2-5 TRBV2 15 TRBD2 - TGTGCCAGCAGTAACTTAGCGGGGGGGCGAGAGACCCAGTACTTC CASSNLAGGRETQYF
TRBJ2-2 TRBV11-2 14 - - TGTGCCAGCAGCTTCGAGTGGAACACCGGGGAGCTGTTTTTT CASSFEWNTGELFF
TRBJ2-2 TRBV11-2 15 TRBD1 - TGTGCCAGCAGCCTCCTAAGGGGGCCGCAGGGGGAGCTGTTTTTT CASSLLRGPQGELFF
TRBJ1-1 TRBV6-1 13 - few TGTGCCAGCTTTAGGGGGATCGGGACTGAAGCTTTCTTT CASFRGIGTEAFF
TRBJ2-7 TRBV4-1 16 - - TGCGCCAGCAGCCAAGATCGAGGGGGGCTGTCCTACGAGCAGTACTTC CASSQDRGGLSYEQYF
TRBJ2-7 TRBV19 14 - - TGTGCCAGTAGTAGTTCGATCTTGGCCAGCGAGCAGTACTTC CASSSSILASEQYF
TRBJ1-6 TRBV27 15 TRBD1 - TGTGCCAGCTCCATGGGGACAGGGGAGGGTTCACCCCTCCACTTT CASSMGTGEGSPLHF